The 32 T cell receptor beta chains below come from one sample, sequenced in a study of long-term antiretroviral therapy in people with HIV. Investigators performed immunoSEQ version v3.0 at survey level. Here immunoSEQ multiplex PCR was the method, and the copy in TCRdb shows in-frame clones only, minus some. This repertoire shows approximately 20,000 clones, roughly 87% found once; its top ten account for roughly 3.7%. The material was unsorted PBMCs, obtained 2.1 years after starting antiretroviral therapy. Receptors originate from a man younger than 30 with HIV.

The rearrangement joins TRBV6-1 to TRBJ2-2, with a possible D match to TRBD2 (6 bases). This CDR3 comprises 15 residues. The V gene's germline CDR1 is MNHNS and CDR2 SASEGT. The V end was cut by 7 bases, the J end by 0 bases, with 12 bases between. The CDR3 sequence is CASNAGGANTGELFF. The CDR3 DNA follows: TGTGCCAGCAACGCGGGCGGGGCGAACACCGGGGAGCTGTTTTTT.

This chain joins TRBV21-1 and TRBJ2-1; the table gives TRBD2 as D, unverified against the DNA. TRBV21-1 is an annotated pseudogene. CDR3 size: 20 residues. The CDR3 here is CASSKVPQFERGGSYNEQFF. The CDR3 DNA is TGTGCCAGCAGCAAAGTGCCCCAGTTCGAGCGGGGGGGCTCCTACAATGAGCAGTTCTTC.

This chain connects TRBV7-8 to TRBJ2-7, with D unclear. Germline CDR1 is SGHVS and CDR2 is FQNEAQ. This CDR3 has 14 amino acids. The V and J ends lost 5 bases and 3 bases respectively, with 14 bases between them. The CDR3 protein is CASSPVPPDYEQYF. The CDR3 nucleotides are TGTGCCAGCAGCCCCGTCCCCCCCGACTACGAGCAGTACTTC. The variable domain in full, with the rest retrieved from reference TRBV7-8 and TRBJ2-7, is GAGVSQSPRYKVAKRGQDVALRCDPISGHVSLFWYQQALGQGPEFLTYFQNEAQLDKSGLPSDRFFAERPEGSVSTLKIQRTQQEDSAVYLCASSPVPPDYEQYFGPGTRLTVT.

CDR3 loop: CASSIVQDYGYTF. In nucleotides, the CDR3 is TGTGCCAGTAGTATTGTACAGGATTATGGCTACACCTTC. The chain links TRBV19 to TRBJ1-2; perhaps TRBD1 as D (5 bases). This CDR3 comprises 13 residues. The V and J ends lost 3 bases and 5 bases respectively, with 10 bases between them. Per the germline V gene, CDR1 is LNHDA and CDR2 is SQIVND (reference sequence).

The J gene is TRBJ1-1, the V gene TRBV4-1; D unclear. This CDR3 spans 13 amino acids. Germline-derived CDR1 and CDR2 are MGHRA and YSYEKL. V was cut by 4 bases and J by 6 bases, with 12 bases left in between. The CDR3 loop reads CASSPGTIPEAFF. The DNA for the CDR3 is TGCGCCAGCAGCCCGGGAACCATCCCTGAAGCTTTCTTT.

Comments on this clone: The same CDR3 can be traced to other DNA sequences in this sample. The V and J genes are TRBV30 and TRBJ2-7, with 8 bases fitting TRBD2. V trimming: 0 bases; J trimming: 7 bases; junction bases outside the gene matches: 11. CDR1 GTSNPN and CDR2 SVGIG come from the germline V gene (reference sequence). The CDR3 sequence is 15 residues long. The CDR3 DNA reads as TGTGCCTGGAGTGTTCGAGCGGGAGCCCCGAATGAGCAGTACTTC. Encoded protein: CAWSVRAGAPNEQYF.

This clone was counted a few times. The genes are TRBV2 and TRBJ2-7; D is unclear. The CDR3 totals 13 residues. The V end was cut by 7 bases, the J end by 3 bases, with 13 bases between. Germline V gene data show CDR1 as SNHLY and CDR2 as FYNNEI. The CDR3 DNA sequence: TGTGCCAGCACCCGTGGGGTTTACTACGAGCAGTACTTC. Translation gives CASTRGVYYEQYF.

The chain combines TRBV9 with TRBJ2-7; 10 bases line up with TRBD2. The V segment lost 0 bases and the J segment 4 bases; nucleotides outside the gene matches: 7. The CDR3 is made up of 16 amino acids. Germline V CDR1 and CDR2: SGDLS, YYNGEE. This CDR3 reads CASSVASGTSVYEQYF. CDR3 DNA sequence: TGTGCCAGCAGCGTAGCGTCTGGGACTAGCGTTTACGAGCAGTACTTC.

This clone is a singleton in its sample. This chain connects TRBV27 to TRBJ1-1; possible D gene TRBD1, 5 bases. Per the germline V gene, CDR1 is MNHEY and CDR2 is SMNVEV (reference sequence). V was pared by 5 bases and J by 4 bases, with 17 bases between. CDR3 size: 15 residues. The CDR3 loop is CASSERGGPGTEAFF. The CDR3, as DNA: TGTGCCAGCAGTGAACGGGGGGGACCGGGCACTGAAGCTTTCTTT.

The chain combines TRBV4-1 with TRBJ2-5; D is ambiguous. The V gene lost 1 base and the J gene lost 2 bases, with 11 bases spanning the gap. CDR1 and CDR2 (germline): MGHRA, YSYEKL. The CDR3 spans 15 residues. The CDR3 nucleotides read TGCGCCAGCAGCCAAGTCCGGACGGTGCAAGAGACCCAGTACTTC. It encodes CASSQVRTVQETQYF.

V gene TRBV6-5 combines with J gene TRBJ1-2, with TRBD1 matching 9 bases. V shed 2 bases, J shed 5 bases, and the junction held 9 bases outside the gene matches. Germline V gene lookup returns CDR1 MNHEY and CDR2 SVGAGI. The CDR3 is made up of 16 amino acids. This CDR3 reads CASSYTITGGEYGYTF. CDR3 DNA: TGTGCCAGCAGTTACACTATAACAGGGGGCGAATATGGCTACACCTTC.

In its sample, this clone was seen once. The chain recombines TRBV4-1 with TRBJ2-1; 7 bases fit TRBD2. The CDR3 runs 15 residues. The germline V gene encodes CDR1 MGHRA and CDR2 YSYEKL. The V segment lost 3 bases and the J segment 7 bases; nucleotides outside the gene matches: 9. CDR3: CASSQRGLSANEQFF. The CDR3 nucleotides read TGCGCCAGCAGCCAGAGGGGACTATCGGCAAATGAGCAGTTCTTC.

The rearrangement uses TRBV6-6 and TRBJ2-2; D gene unclear. Trimming pared 8 bases from V and 0 bases from J, leaving 10 bases between. The CDR3 contains 14 residues. Germline values: CDR1 MNHNY, CDR2 SVGAGI (reference sequence). The CDR3 nucleotides are TGTGCCAGCGTCCCCAGGTCGAACACCGGGGAGCTGTTTTTT. Its protein is CASVPRSNTGELFF.

The chain employs TRBV7-2 and TRBJ1-2; D is undetermined. This CDR3 is 13 amino acids long. V lost 1 base to trimming and J lost 8 bases, with 11 bases between them. In germline, CDR1 is SGHTA, CDR2 FQGNSA. Here the CDR3 reads CASSLGASGGYTF. In DNA form, the CDR3 reads TGTGCCAGCAGCTTAGGAGCCAGTGGGGGCTACACCTTC.

This clone was seen a handful of times. The J gene is TRBJ2-7, the V gene TRBV7-9; 8 nucleotides line up with TRBD1. V gave up 4 bases and J gave up 6 bases; unmatched junction bases: 11. This CDR3 is built from 15 residues. Germline V gene data show CDR1 as SEHNR and CDR2 as FQNEAQ (reference sequence). CDR3 sequence (DNA): TGTGCCAGCAGCTCTTCCGGGACAGGCTCTCTCGAGCAGTACTTC. Its translation is CASSSSGTGSLEQYF.

The chain recombines TRBV9 with TRBJ1-5; D gene uncertain. CDR3 length: 13 residues. Germline values: CDR1 SGDLS, CDR2 YYNGEE. The V end lost 3 bases, the J end lost 5 bases, and 9 bases lay between the germline ends. CDR3 DNA: TGTGCCAGCAGCGCAGATTGGGATCAGCCCCAGCATTTT. It yields the protein CASSADWDQPQHF.

V and J are TRBV9 and TRBJ1-2; D remains unclear. This CDR3 comprises 11 residues. Trimming took off 3 bases at V and 6 bases at J, with 6 bases between the two ends. The germline V gene encodes CDR1 SGDLS and CDR2 YYNGEE. The CDR3 coding sequence is TGTGCCAGCAGCGATTACGATGGCTACACCTTC. It specifies CASSDYDGYTF.

The J gene is TRBJ1-1, the V gene TRBV29-1; unclear D gene. V was trimmed by 7 bases and J by 7 bases, leaving 13 bases between them. The CDR3 is made up of 11 amino acids. Germline lookup yields CDR1 SQVTM and CDR2 ANQGSEA. As DNA, the CDR3 is TGCAGCGCATGGGTTGGGATTGAAGCTTTCTTT. Encoded protein: CSAWVGIEAFF.

The chain is built from TRBV7-2 and TRBJ1-2, with D possibly TRBD1 on 6 matching bases. V gave up 5 bases and J gave up 4 bases, with 17 bases separating them. The V gene's germline CDR1 is SGHTA and CDR2 FQGNSA. The CDR3 spans 15 residues. The CDR3 nucleotides read TGTGCCAGCAGCCATGGCCAGGGGCTAGGCTATGGCTACACCTTC. Translating gives CASSHGQGLGYGYTF.

The J gene is TRBJ1-1, the V gene TRBV4-3; possible D gene TRBD1, 5 bases. The CDR3 consists of 15 residues. From germline, CDR1 is LGHNA and CDR2 YSLEER. The V gene lost 7 bases and the J gene lost 1 base, with 16 bases spanning the gap. CDR3 bases: TGCGCCAGCACCTCCGGAGGGGATTCGAACACTGAAGCTTTCTTT. Residues: CASTSGGDSNTEAFF.

This chain joins TRBV5-1 and TRBJ2-7; D not resolved. This CDR3 is built from 13 residues. Per germline, CDR1 SGHRS and CDR2 YFSETQ. V gave up 5 bases and J gave up 3 bases, with 12 bases separating them. The DNA for the CDR3 is TGCGCCAGCAGATCGCACAGCGACTACGAGCAGTACTTC. It specifies CASRSHSDYEQYF.

The V call is TRBV15, the J call TRBJ2-7, with 10 bases lining up with TRBD1. CDR1 and CDR2 (germline): LNHNV, YYDKDF (reference sequence). Trimming at V came to 3 bases and at J to 2 bases, leaving 4 bases not matched to a gene. CDR3 length: 15 amino acids. CDR3 in amino acids: CATSSDRGRPYEQYF. For the CDR3, the DNA is TGTGCCACCAGCAGTGACAGGGGGCGGCCCTACGAGCAGTACTTC.

The chain carries TRBV30 and TRBJ1-2; D is unresolved. Germline V gene data show CDR1 as GTSNPN and CDR2 as SVGIG (reference sequence). The CDR3 consists of 12 residues. The V end was cut by 1 base, the J end by 3 bases, with 6 bases between. This chain's CDR3 is CAWSGRYYGYTF. CDR3 DNA sequence: TGTGCCTGGAGTGGCCGCTACTATGGCTACACCTTC.

This clone was recorded once. V usage is TRBV4-2 and J usage is TRBJ2-7, with a tentative D call TRBD2 (6 bases). The V gene's germline CDR1 is LGHNA and CDR2 YNFKEQ. Trimming took off 0 bases at V and 4 bases at J, with 13 bases between the two ends. This CDR3 has 15 amino acids. CDR3 sequence (DNA): TGTGCCAGCAGCCAAGAACGGGGGTTTGGGTACGAGCAGTACTTC. As protein: CASSQERGFGYEQYF.

The V gene is TRBV18, the J gene TRBJ2-7; perhaps D is TRBD1 or TRBD2 (5 bases each). This CDR3 is 15 amino acids long. From germline, CDR1 is KGHSH and CDR2 LQKENI. V was pared by 2 bases and J by 2 bases, with 13 bases between. In nucleotides, the CDR3 is TGTGCCAGCTCACCATCGAGGGGCCCTGCCTACGAGCAGTACTTC. Protein product: CASSPSRGPAYEQYF.

The J gene is TRBJ2-1, the V gene TRBV9; 7 bases are a match to TRBD1. CDR3 length equals 15 residues. Germline V gives CDR1 SGDLS, CDR2 YYNGEE. V gave up 0 bases and J gave up 2 bases; unmatched junction bases: 2. CDR3 bases: TGTGCCAGCAGCGTAGAGGGGACAGCCTACAATGAGCAGTTCTTC. Translated: CASSVEGTAYNEQFF. The variable domain in full, completed from reference TRBV9 and TRBJ2-1, reads DSGVTQTPKHLITATGQRVTLRCSPRSGDLSVYWYQQSLDQGLQFLIQYYNGEERAKGNILERFSAQQFPDLHSELNLSSLELGDSALYFCASSVEGTAYNEQFFGPGTRLTVL.

The chain is built from TRBV7-2 and TRBJ1-1; 7 bases line up with TRBD1. V shed 3 bases and J 9 bases; nucleotides not matched to a gene: 16. Germline V lookup: CDR1 SGHTA, CDR2 FQGNSA. This CDR3 region has 16 residues. The CDR3 DNA is TGTGCCAGCAGCTTCGTGGTGGGACAGACGGGCCGAAAAGCTTTCTTT. This translates into CASSFVVGQTGRKAFF.

V and J are TRBV6-5 and TRBJ2-1; 16 nucleotides match TRBD2. Germline loops: CDR1 MNHEY, CDR2 SVGAGI. V lost 6 bases, J lost 11 bases, and 4 bases stayed unmatched. CDR3 length equals 14 residues. CDR3 residues: CASSSGLAGGKQFF. In nucleotides, the CDR3 is TGTGCCAGCAGCTCGGGACTAGCGGGAGGGAAGCAGTTCTTC.

The rearrangement links TRBV5-4 to TRBJ2-7; D gene uncertain. The CDR3 is 13 amino acids. Trimming left V 0 bases short and J 3 bases short, with 7 bases between. Per germline, CDR1 SGHNT and CDR2 YYREEE (reference sequence). The CDR3 loop reads CASSLAWDYEQYF. The CDR3 bases are TGTGCCAGCAGCTTGGCGTGGGACTACGAGCAGTACTTC.

This chain joins TRBV6-1 and TRBJ1-1, with D possibly matching TRBD1 (6 bases). Trimming left V 6 bases short and J 1 base short, with 12 bases between. Germline CDR1 and CDR2: MNHNS and SASEGT. The CDR3 has 14 residues. CDR3 loop: CASSSQGWNTEAFF. CDR3 nucleotide sequence: TGTGCCAGCAGCTCACAGGGATGGAACACTGAAGCTTTCTTT.

The V call is TRBV5-4, the J call TRBJ2-7, with 10 bases matching TRBD2. The CDR3 totals 16 residues. CDR1 SGHNT and CDR2 YYREEE come from the germline V gene (reference sequence). J was trimmed by 7 bases and V by 4 bases; bases with no gene match: 14. CDR3 in amino acids: CASSLGSGGLYTEQYF. CDR3 coding DNA: TGTGCCAGCAGCCTGGGTAGCGGGGGGCTATATACGGAGCAGTACTTC.

The J gene is TRBJ1-3, the V gene TRBV6-6, with a tentative D call TRBD1 (6 bases). Germline V CDR1 and CDR2: MNHNY, SVGAGI (reference sequence). The CDR3 is 15 residues long. V lost 2 bases and J 4 bases, leaving 12 bases between the germline ends. The CDR3 DNA sequence: TGTGCCAGCAGTTACATGAGGACAGCGGGAAACACCATATATTTT. As protein: CASSYMRTAGNTIYF.